This is a list of T cell receptor beta chains from one sample in a study of T cells and Merkel cell carcinoma outcomes. The protocol was immunoSEQ multiplex PCR, while the TCRdb copy is restricted to in-frame clones and leaves out a portion. In the table there are about 930 clones, less than 95% of which are singletons. What was sequenced was tumor tissue from Merkel cell carcinoma. Receptors were obtained from a human donor with Merkel cell carcinoma. The CDR3 runs from the conserved cysteine through the conserved F or W. The D gene is left open where the match is weak. A clone size is listed for some rows: how often the clone was seen (once, few, many), or a class if it is expanded.

NA	TRBV5-5	TRBD1	TRBJ2-4	TGTGCCAGCAGCTTGGGAGACAGGGGGCGAGCCAAAAACATTCAGTACTTC	CASSLGDRGRAKNIQYF
NA	TRBV5-4	NA	TRBJ1-1	TGTGCCAGCAGCTTGGGGGCGGGAGGGACTGAAGCTTTCTTT	CASSLGAGGTEAFF
NA	TRBV29-1	NA	TRBJ2-5	TGCAGCGTTGACTGGGAGTCCCAAGAGACCCAGTACTTC	CSVDWESQETQYF
NA	TRBV7-9	TRBD2	TRBJ2-1	TGTGCCAGCAGCTTGGGAGGGAGTGGCGGTAATGAGCAGTTCTTC	CASSLGGSGGNEQFF
NA	TRBV29-1	NA	TRBJ1-5	TGCAGCGTATCACAGGGTGGGGGAGATCAGCCCCAGCATTTT	CSVSQGGGDQPQHF
NA	TRBV4-1	NA	TRBJ2-5	TGCGCCAGCAGCCAAGATGTACGGGGTTACCAAGAGACCCAGTACTTC	CASSQDVRGYQETQYF
NA	TRBV14	TRBD2	TRBJ2-1	TGTGCCAGCAGCCAAGCTTCTAGCGGGAGGGGGGAGCAGTTCTTC	CASSQASSGRGEQFF
NA	TRBV7-6	TRBD1	TRBJ2-1	TGTGCCAGCAGTCCCGGGACAGGGCCCCACAATGAGCAGTTCTTC	CASSPGTGPHNEQFF
once	TRBV6-1	TRBD1	TRBJ2-5	TGTGCCAGCCTAATTTGGACAGGGCGGGAAGAGACCCAGTACTTC	CASLIWTGREETQYF
once	TRBV7-9	TRBD2	TRBJ2-3	TGTGCCAGCAGCTTAGCCAGCGGGAGTAAGACCGGCACAGATACGCAGTATTTT	CASSLASGSKTGTDTQYF
NA	TRBV5-5	NA	TRBJ2-3	TGTGCCAGCAGTTACCGGGTGGTAGATACGCAGTATTTT	CASSYRVVDTQYF
NA	TRBV30	NA	TRBJ1-3	TGTGCCTGGAAAGGGAATGGAAACACCATATATTTT	CAWKGNGNTIYF
NA	TRBV5-1	TRBD2	TRBJ2-3	TGCGCCAGCAGCTGGGGGGGACTAGCGGGAGGCACAGATACGCAGTATTTT	CASSWGGLAGGTDTQYF
NA	TRBV11-2	NA	TRBJ2-3	TGTGCCAGCAGCGCGAGGGGGGGGAGCGCAGATACGCAGTATTTT	CASSARGGSADTQYF
once	TRBV30	NA	TRBJ2-3	TGTGCGGTTGGAAATACGCAGTATTTT	CAVGNTQYF
NA	TRBV15	TRBD2	TRBJ2-3	TGTGCCACCAGCAGAGATCTTAGCGGGAGGGCCCCAGATACGCAGTATTTT	CATSRDLSGRAPDTQYF
NA	TRBV4-3	NA	TRBJ1-4	TGCGCCAGCAGCCAAGGCACCGGGACTAATGAAAAACTGTTTTTT	CASSQGTGTNEKLFF
NA	TRBV13	TRBD1	TRBJ2-3	TGTGCCAGTAGCTTAGGGGACAGGGCTAACACAGATACGCAGTATTTT	CASSLGDRANTDTQYF
NA	TRBV7-2	NA	TRBJ2-3	TGTGCCAGCAGCCTGGGACACAGCACAGATACGCAGTATTTT	CASSLGHSTDTQYF
NA	TRBV13	NA	TRBJ2-7	TGTGCCAGCAGCTTAGGCGGGTACGAGCAGTACTTC	CASSLGGYEQYF